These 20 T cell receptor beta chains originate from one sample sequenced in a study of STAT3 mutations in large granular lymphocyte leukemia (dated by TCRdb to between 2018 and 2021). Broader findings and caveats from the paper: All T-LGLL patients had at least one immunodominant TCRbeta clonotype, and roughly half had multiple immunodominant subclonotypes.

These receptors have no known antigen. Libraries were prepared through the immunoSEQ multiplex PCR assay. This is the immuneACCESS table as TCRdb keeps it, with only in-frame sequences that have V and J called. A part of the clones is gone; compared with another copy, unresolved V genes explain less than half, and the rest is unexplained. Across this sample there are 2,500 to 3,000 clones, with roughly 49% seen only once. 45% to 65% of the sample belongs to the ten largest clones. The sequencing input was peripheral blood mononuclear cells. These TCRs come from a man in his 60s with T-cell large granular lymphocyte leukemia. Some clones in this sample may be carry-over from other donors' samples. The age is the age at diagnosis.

CDR3 amino acids: CASGSKQAGLFF. CDR3 DNA: TGTGCCAGCGGCTCGAAGCAGGCCGGCCTGTTTTTT. The chain recombines TRBV25-1 with TRBJ1-4; no reliable D call. V was trimmed by 8 bases and J by 14 bases, leaving 18 bases between them. Germline-derived CDR1 and CDR2 are MGHDK and SYGVNS. The CDR3 length is 12 residues.

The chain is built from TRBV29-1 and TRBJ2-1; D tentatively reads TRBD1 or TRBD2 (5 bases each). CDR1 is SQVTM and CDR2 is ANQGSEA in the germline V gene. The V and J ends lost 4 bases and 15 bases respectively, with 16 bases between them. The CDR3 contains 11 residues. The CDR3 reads CSVVTGAGRFF. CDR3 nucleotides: TGCAGCGTTGTTACTGGGGCAGGGAGGTTCTTC.

The CDR3 loop reads CSVADIGYEQYF. In DNA, the CDR3 is TGCAGCGTTGCGGACATAGGCTACGAGCAGTACTTC. V and J are TRBV29-1 and TRBJ2-7, with a possible D match to TRBD1 (5 bases). V lost 4 bases, J lost 3 bases, and 10 bases lay in between. Germline CDR1 SQVTM, CDR2 ANQGSEA. The CDR3 is made up of 12 amino acids.

CDR3 residues: CASSLASIPHIQYF. CDR3 nucleotide sequence: TGTGCCAGCAGCTTGGCCTCCATACCACACATTCAGTACTTC. The chain couples TRBV5-4 to TRBJ2-4; no firm D call. CDR3 length equals 14 residues. V was pared by 0 bases and J by 8 bases, with 12 bases between. Looked up from germline, CDR1 is SGHNT and CDR2 is YYREEE (reference sequence).

The CDR3: CASSHDTSLNEKLFF. The CDR3 DNA reads TGTGCCAGCAGCCATGACACCAGCCTAAATGAAAAACTGTTTTTT. The J gene is TRBJ1-4, the V gene TRBV4-2; D remains ambiguous. This CDR3 region has 15 residues. Trimming cost V 3 bases and J 5 bases, with 13 bases left between them. Germline CDR1 and CDR2: LGHNA and YNFKEQ.

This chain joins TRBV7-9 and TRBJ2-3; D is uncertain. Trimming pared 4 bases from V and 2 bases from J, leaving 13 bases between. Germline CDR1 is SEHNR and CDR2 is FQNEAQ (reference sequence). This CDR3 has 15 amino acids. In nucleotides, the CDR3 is TGTGCCAGCAGCTCCTGGGCAGTGTACACAGATACGCAGTATTTT. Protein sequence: CASSSWAVYTDTQYF.

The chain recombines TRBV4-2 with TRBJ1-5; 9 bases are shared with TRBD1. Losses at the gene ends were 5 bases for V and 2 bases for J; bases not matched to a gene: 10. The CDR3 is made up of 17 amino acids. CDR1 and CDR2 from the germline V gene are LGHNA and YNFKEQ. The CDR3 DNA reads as TGTGCCAGCAGCTCGACCGGGACAGGGATGCGCAATCAGCCCCAGCATTTT. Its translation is CASSSTGTGMRNQPQHF.

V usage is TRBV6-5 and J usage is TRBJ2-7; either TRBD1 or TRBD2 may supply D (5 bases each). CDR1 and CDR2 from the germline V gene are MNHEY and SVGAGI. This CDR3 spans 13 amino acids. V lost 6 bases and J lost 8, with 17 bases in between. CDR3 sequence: CASREKGRGKQYF. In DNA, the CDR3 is TGTGCCAGCAGGGAAAAGGGACGGGGCAAGCAGTACTTC.

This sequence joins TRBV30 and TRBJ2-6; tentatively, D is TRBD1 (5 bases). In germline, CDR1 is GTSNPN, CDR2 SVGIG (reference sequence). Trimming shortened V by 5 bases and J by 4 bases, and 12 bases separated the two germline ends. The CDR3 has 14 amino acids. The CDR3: CAWSGAVGANVLTF. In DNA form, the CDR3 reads TGTGCCTGGTCTGGGGCGGTGGGGGCCAACGTCCTGACTTTC.

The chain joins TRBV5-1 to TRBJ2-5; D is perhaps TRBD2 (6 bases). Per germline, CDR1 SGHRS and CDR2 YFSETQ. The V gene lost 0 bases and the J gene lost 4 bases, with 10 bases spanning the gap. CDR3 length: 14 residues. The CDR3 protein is CASSLAGRGETQYF. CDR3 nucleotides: TGCGCCAGCAGCTTGGCCGGGCGGGGAGAGACCCAGTACTTC.

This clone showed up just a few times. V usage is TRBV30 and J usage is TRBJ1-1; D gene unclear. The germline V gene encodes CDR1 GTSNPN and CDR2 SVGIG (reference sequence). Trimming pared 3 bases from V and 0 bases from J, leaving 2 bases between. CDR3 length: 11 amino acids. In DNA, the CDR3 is TGTGCCTGGAGCGTGAACACTGAAGCTTTCTTT. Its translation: CAWSVNTEAFF.

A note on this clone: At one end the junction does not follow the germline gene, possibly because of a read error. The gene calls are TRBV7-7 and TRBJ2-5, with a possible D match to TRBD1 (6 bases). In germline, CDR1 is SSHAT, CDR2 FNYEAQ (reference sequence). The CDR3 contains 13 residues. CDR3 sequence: CASSPDRQETQYF. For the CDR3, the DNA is TGTGCTAGCAGCCCCGACAGGCAAGAGACCCAGTACTTC. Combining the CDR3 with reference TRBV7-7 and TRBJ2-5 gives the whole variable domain GAGVSQSPRYKVTKRGQDVTLRCDPISSHATLYWYQQALGQGPEFLTYFNYEAQPDKSGLPSDRFSAERPEGSISTLTIQRTEQRDSAMYRCASSPDRQETQYFGPGTRLLVL.

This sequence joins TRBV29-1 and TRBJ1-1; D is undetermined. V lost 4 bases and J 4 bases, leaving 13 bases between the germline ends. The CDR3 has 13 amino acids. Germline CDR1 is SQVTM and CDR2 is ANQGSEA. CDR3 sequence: CSVAALEGTEAFF. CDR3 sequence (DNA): TGCAGCGTTGCGGCCCTTGAGGGCACTGAAGCTTTCTTT.

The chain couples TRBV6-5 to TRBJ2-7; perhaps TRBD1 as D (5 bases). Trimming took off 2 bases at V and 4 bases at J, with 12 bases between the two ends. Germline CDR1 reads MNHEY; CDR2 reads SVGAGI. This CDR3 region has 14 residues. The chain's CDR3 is CASSYQDTRYEQYF. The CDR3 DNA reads TGTGCCAGCAGTTACCAGGACACGCGATACGAGCAGTACTTC.

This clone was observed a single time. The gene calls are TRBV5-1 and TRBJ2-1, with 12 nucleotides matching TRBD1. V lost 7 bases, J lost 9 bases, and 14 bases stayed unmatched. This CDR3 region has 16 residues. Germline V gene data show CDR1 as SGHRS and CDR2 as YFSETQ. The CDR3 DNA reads TGCGCCAGCCAACCACCTTCCGGGACAGGGGGCGCTGAGCAGTTCTTC. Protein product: CASQPPSGTGGAEQFF.

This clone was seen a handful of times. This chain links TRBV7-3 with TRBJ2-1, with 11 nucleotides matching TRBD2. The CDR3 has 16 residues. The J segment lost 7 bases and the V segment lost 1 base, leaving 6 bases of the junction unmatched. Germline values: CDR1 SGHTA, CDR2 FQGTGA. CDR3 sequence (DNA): TGTGCCAGCAGCTTAATCGCTAGCGGGGGGCCAAATGAGCAGTTCTTC. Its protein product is CASSLIASGGPNEQFF.

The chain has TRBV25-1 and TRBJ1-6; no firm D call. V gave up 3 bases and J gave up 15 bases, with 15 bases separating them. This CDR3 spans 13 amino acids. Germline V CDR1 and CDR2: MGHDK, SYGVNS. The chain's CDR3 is CASSDRRQRGLHF. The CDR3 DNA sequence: TGTGCCAGCAGTGACCGCCGCCAGCGAGGCCTCCACTTT. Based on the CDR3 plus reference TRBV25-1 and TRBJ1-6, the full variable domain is EADIYQTPRYLVIGTGKKITLECSQTMGHDKMYWYQQDPGMELHLIHYSYGVNSTEKGDLSSESTVSRIRTEHFPLTLESARPSHTSQYLCASSDRRQRGLHFGNGTRLTVT.

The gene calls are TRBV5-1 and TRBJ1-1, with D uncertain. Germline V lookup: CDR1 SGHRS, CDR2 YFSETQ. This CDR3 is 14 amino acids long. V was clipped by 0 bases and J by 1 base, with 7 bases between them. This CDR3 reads CASSLGQANTEAFF. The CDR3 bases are TGCGCCAGCAGCTTGGGGCAGGCGAACACTGAAGCTTTCTTT.

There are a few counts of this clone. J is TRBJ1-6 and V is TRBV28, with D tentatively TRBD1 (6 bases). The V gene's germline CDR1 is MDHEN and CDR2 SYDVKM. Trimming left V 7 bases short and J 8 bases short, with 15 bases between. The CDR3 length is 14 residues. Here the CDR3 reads CASTRGGNYSPLHF. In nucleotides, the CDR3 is TGTGCCAGCACAAGGGGGGGGAATTATTCACCCCTCCACTTT.

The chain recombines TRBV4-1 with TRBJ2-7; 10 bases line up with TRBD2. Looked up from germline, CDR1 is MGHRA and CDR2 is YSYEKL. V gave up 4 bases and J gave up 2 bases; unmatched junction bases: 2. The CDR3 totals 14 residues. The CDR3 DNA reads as TGCGCCAGCAGCCTAACTAGCGGGGCCTACGAGCAGTACTTC. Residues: CASSLTSGAYEQYF.